The clone carrying this T cell receptor beta chain was seen repeatedly, ten times or more. Antigen: not known. These data come from a study of early T cells in non-severe SARS-CoV-2 infection. Study-wide context: Whole-blood bulk RNA, unsorted, was sequenced, and chains were unpaired.

The CDR3 is made up of 18 amino acids. Trimming removed 7 bases at V and 5 bases at J, with 29 bases between. Overall study results and limits: Matching with VDJdb favored anti-spike CD8 responses (missing private and CD4 specificities).

Researchers attached unique molecular identifiers to individual cDNA molecules. TCRdb re-analysed the 5' RACE reads in MiXCR, keeping a single row per CDR3 protein. Among 99,000 or so distinct CDR3 sequences listed, around a sixth were seen once. The specimen sequenced was whole blood. The TCR was taken from an adult who was a healthcare worker with PCR-confirmed SARS-CoV-2 infection or an uninfected control (not recorded which). The rearrangement links TRBV12-3 or TRBV12-4 to TRBJ2-5; the D gene is possibly TRBD1 (6 bases). CDR3 sequence (DNA): TGTGCCAGCACCCCCGGGACAAGGGAAGGGTGGATGGTGGAGACCCAGTACTTC. It codes for CASTPGTREGWMVETQYF.